This T cell receptor beta chain was documented in a study of blood T cell repertoires in COVID-19. Study background: Samples came from the United States, Italy and Spain, spanning acute and convalescent COVID-19. Nucleic acid was either cDNA or gDNA, and it came from T cells, B-cell-depleted T cells, or PBMCs.

CDR3 length: 13 amino acids. V dropped 2 bases and J dropped 3; count of bases not matched to a gene: 1. Germline lookup yields CDR1 SGHRS and CDR2 YFSETQ. Study processing details: Amplification with reference gene primers provided the estimates of nucleated cell counts. TCRdb's table, derived via immunoSEQ multiplex PCR, lists solely in-frame clones and lacks some. The V and J calls and clone size were taken over from that table, and D and trimming were inferred from the DNA. The sample has 310,000 or so clones; around 88% are singletons. The sample consisted of peripheral blood. J is TRBJ1-1 and V is TRBV5-1, with 7 bases that match TRBD1. This TCR was sampled from a woman aged 45 to 65 with acute or convalescent COVID-19. The DNA of the CDR3 is TGCGCCAGCAGCTTCCAGGGGGACACTGAAGCTTTCTTT. This encodes CASSFQGDTEAFF.